A single T cell receptor beta chain is shown here with its context. The assay was immunoSEQ multiplex PCR, and TCRdb's table has in-frame clones only and misses some. The sample has tens of thousands of clones, about 80% seen once. The entry originates in a study of STAT5B mutations in CD4+ large granular lymphocyte leukemia. V lost 2 bases, J lost 0 bases, and 5 bases lay in between. In germline, CDR1 is SGHTA, CDR2 FQGTGA. The CDR3 loop spans 14 amino acids. V is TRBV7-3 and J is TRBJ2-1; possible D gene TRBD1, 5 bases. The sample comprised CD4+ T cells from blood buffy coats. The TCR was taken from a human donor in good health. The CDR3, as DNA: TGTGCCAGCAGCTTAGACAGCTCCTACAATGAGCAGTTCTTC. This codes for CASSLDSSYNEQFF.